This TCR beta chain was recovered during a study of T cells in Graves' hyperthyroidism and ophthalmopathy. This clonotype was observed a few times. Over 18 months, lack of ophthalmopathy progression marked Graves' hyperthyroidism as stable. Orbital computed tomography and thyroid ultrasound, together with serum TRAb and thyroxine and clinical symptoms, were used for diagnoses. PBMCs were obtained from over 8.5 ml fresh peripheral blood. Germline CDR1 and CDR2: SQVTM and ANQGSEA. V was trimmed by 8 bases and J by 4 bases, leaving 17 bases between them. The length of the CDR3 is 13 residues. Regions amplified from RNA transcripts were the TCR beta CDR3 regions. A first-round RT-PCR of the TCR CDR3 used the HTBI primer set. MiXCR, run by TCRdb on the multiplex PCR reads, gives a single entry per CDR3 protein. The data hold about 560,000 distinct CDR3 sequences, with 14% observed a single time.

Sequenced input: blood. This chain joins TRBV29-1 and TRBJ1-1; a possible D gene is TRBD1 (5 bases). This clonotype was sampled from a woman aged 40 to 50 with Graves' hyperthyroidism. The CDR3 sequence: CSSAGHAGTEAFF. CDR3 coding DNA: TGCAGCTCCGCGGGGCACGCGGGCACTGAAGCTTTCTTT.